A selection of T cell receptor beta chains follows, all from one sample in a study of regulatory and conventional T cells in RAG deficiency. Generated by immunoSEQ multiplex PCR, the TCRdb table keeps only in-frame clones and is missing some. Of 20,000 or so clones in the sample, roughly 90% are singletons; the top ten hold 1.4%. In addition, the sample was reused for a study of regulatory T cells.

Specimen: Tregs sorted from blood. The source of these receptors is a human donor in good health. CDR3s include the opening cysteine and the closing phenylalanine or tryptophan. The D gene is left open where the match is weak. Some rows have no size entry. The others give once, few or many, or a class for an expanded clone.

CARSPSVGGTNQPQHF | TGTGCCAGAAGCCCTAGTGTTGGGGGTACGAATCAGCCCCAGCATTTT | 16 | TRBJ1-5 | NA | NA | TRBV7-5
CATTGASGGTDTQYF | TGTGCCACCACAGGGGCTAGCGGGGGGACAGATACGCAGTATTTT | 15 | TRBJ2-3 | TRBD2 | NA | TRBV6-1
CASSGVVRTSGCYNEQFF | TGTGCCAGCAGCGGCGTCGTCCGGACTAGCGGGTGTTACAATGAGCAGTTCTTC | 18 | TRBJ2-1 | NA | NA | TRBV21-1
CAWSVQINQPQHF | TGTGCCTGGAGTGTACAGATAAATCAGCCCCAGCATTTT | 13 | TRBJ1-5 | NA | NA | TRBV30
CASSSLAGGTDTQYF | TGCGCCAGCAGCTCACTAGCGGGAGGCACAGATACGCAGTATTTT | 15 | TRBJ2-3 | TRBD2 | NA | TRBV5-1
CASSFGRGLGGNEQFF | TGTGCCAGCAGCTTCGGTCGGGGGCTCGGAGGGAATGAGCAGTTCTTC | 16 | TRBJ2-1 | NA | NA | TRBV5-6
CATSREGQGRDYEQYF | TGTGCCACCAGCAGAGAAGGACAGGGTCGGGACTACGAGCAGTACTTC | 16 | TRBJ2-7 | TRBD1 | NA | TRBV15
CASRSRTGPGNTIYF | TGCGCCAGCAGATCCCGGACAGGGCCTGGAAACACCATATATTTT | 15 | TRBJ1-3 | TRBD1 | NA | TRBV5-1
CASSLTGVYTF | TGTGCCAGCAGCTTGACAGGGGTCTACACCTTC | 11 | TRBJ1-2 | TRBD1 | NA | TRBV11-2
CSVVRIAGGYGTDTQYF | TGCAGCGTTGTTCGGATAGCGGGGGGGTATGGCACAGATACGCAGTATTTT | 17 | TRBJ2-3 | TRBD2 | NA | TRBV29-1
CASSLRPFGATDTQYF | TGTGCCAGCAGTTTACGGCCCTTCGGGGCCACAGATACGCAGTATTTT | 16 | TRBJ2-3 | NA | once | TRBV28
CASSLSSLRWEQATGTEAFF | TGTGCCAGCTCACTTAGTTCATTGCGTTGGGAACAGGCTACAGGCACTGAAGCTTTCTTT | 20 | TRBJ1-1 | NA | NA | TRBV18
CASSFSVNTGELFF | TGCGCCAGCAGCTTCTCAGTGAACACCGGGGAGCTGTTTTTT | 14 | TRBJ2-2 | NA | NA | TRBV5-1
CASSPGPRQSYQPQHF | TGCGCCAGCAGCCCGGGGCCGCGGCAGAGCTATCAGCCCCAGCATTTT | 16 | TRBJ1-5 | NA | NA | TRBV5-1
CASSLGGLGTEAFF | TGTGCCAGCAGCTTGGGGGGGCTGGGCACTGAAGCTTTCTTT | 14 | TRBJ1-1 | NA | NA | TRBV7-6
CASSPPNGRTDTQYF | TGTGCCAGCTCACCACCGAACGGGCGCACAGATACGCAGTATTTT | 15 | TRBJ2-3 | NA | NA | TRBV18
CASSDGGSGQPQHF | TGTGCCAGCAGTGACGGAGGGTCGGGCCAGCCCCAGCATTTT | 14 | TRBJ1-5 | NA | NA | TRBV25-1
CASSTGTGEVVRYEQFF | TGTGCCAGTAGTACGGGGACAGGGGAAGTAGTAAGATATGAGCAGTTCTTC | 17 | TRBJ2-1 | TRBD1 | NA | TRBV19
CASSVGSSGRAGKEQYF | TGTGCCAGCAGTGTGGGGTCTAGCGGGAGGGCCGGTAAGGAGCAGTACTTC | 17 | TRBJ2-7 | TRBD2 | NA | TRBV2
CASSLGGYGTEAFF | TGTGCCAGCAGTTTAGGGGGGTATGGGACTGAAGCTTTCTTT | 14 | TRBJ1-1 | NA | NA | TRBV28
CASTRFYNSPLHF | TGTGCCAGCACCCGGTTCTATAATTCACCCCTCCACTTT | 13 | TRBJ1-6 | NA | NA | TRBV6-1
CASSATGGESPLHF | TGTGCCAGTAGTGCGACAGGGGGCGAGTCACCCCTCCACTTT | 14 | TRBJ1-6 | TRBD1 | NA | TRBV19
CASSHNSGGLNTGELFF | TGTGCCAGCAGCCATAATAGCGGGGGCCTTAACACCGGGGAGCTGTTTTTT | 17 | TRBJ2-2 | TRBD2 | once | TRBV4-2
CASSKTPSEAFF | TGTGCCAGCAGCAAAACCCCCTCTGAAGCTTTCTTT | 12 | TRBJ1-1 | NA | NA | TRBV21-1
CASSETGTGGPDYGYTF | TGTGCCAGCAGCGAGACCGGGACAGGGGGACCGGACTATGGCTACACCTTC | 17 | TRBJ1-2 | TRBD1 | NA | TRBV9
CASSPDRAYEQYF | TGTGCCAGCAGCCCGGACAGAGCCTACGAGCAGTACTTC | 13 | TRBJ2-7 | NA | NA | TRBV27
CASSSKYGYTF | TGTGCCAGCAGCTCCAAATATGGCTACACCTTC | 11 | TRBJ1-2 | NA | NA | TRBV7-6
CASGLVSYNSPLHF | TGTGCCAGCGGGCTGGTCTCCTATAATTCACCCCTCCACTTT | 14 | TRBJ1-6 | NA | NA | TRBV28
CAISEEAGPSNQPQHF | TGTGCCATCAGTGAGGAGGCGGGGCCGAGCAATCAGCCCCAGCATTTT | 16 | TRBJ1-5 | NA | NA | TRBV10-3
CASSRWGDEQYF | TGTGCCAGCAGCCGGTGGGGAGACGAGCAGTACTTC | 12 | TRBJ2-7 | NA | once | TRBV27
CASIRGRTNYGYTF | TGTGCCAGCATCCGAGGCAGGACTAACTATGGCTACACCTTC | 14 | TRBJ1-2 | NA | NA | TRBV2
CASSSEIAGGFIGETQYF | TGTGCCAGCAGCTCCGAGATAGCGGGGGGTTTTATTGGAGAGACCCAGTACTTC | 18 | TRBJ2-5 | TRBD2 | NA | TRBV7-8
CASSSNSYEQYF | TGTGCCAGCTCATCAAACTCCTACGAGCAGTACTTC | 12 | TRBJ2-7 | NA | NA | TRBV18
CSVEGSPGTGDNEQYF | TGCAGCGTTGAAGGGTCCCCCGGGACAGGGGACAACGAGCAGTACTTC | 16 | TRBJ2-7 | TRBD1 | NA | TRBV29-1
CASSQRQGNYGQYF | TGTGCCAGCAGCCAGCGCCAGGGAAACTACGGGCAGTACTTC | 14 | TRBJ2-5 | NA | NA | TRBV5-4
CASSLRQGTNEKLFF | TGCGCCAGCAGCCTTAGACAGGGAACTAATGAAAAACTGTTTTTT | 15 | TRBJ1-4 | TRBD1 | NA | TRBV5-1
CASSFRRLNTGELFF | TGTGCCAGCAGCTTCAGGAGACTGAACACCGGGGAGCTGTTTTTT | 15 | TRBJ2-2 | NA | NA | TRBV7-9
CASSLGDRNYGYTF | TGCGCCAGCAGCTTGGGGGACAGGAATTATGGCTACACCTTC | 14 | TRBJ1-2 | TRBD1 | NA | TRBV5-1
CSVTTGGVAKNIQYF | TGCAGCGTGACGACCGGGGGAGTAGCCAAAAACATTCAGTACTTC | 15 | TRBJ2-4 | NA | NA | TRBV29-1
CASSPAGERYGYTF | TGCGCCAGCAGCCCGGCGGGTGAGCGCTATGGCTACACCTTC | 14 | TRBJ1-2 | NA | NA | TRBV5-1
CASSVQGRETQYF | TGTGCCAGCAGTGTACAGGGGAGAGAGACCCAGTACTTC | 13 | TRBJ2-5 | TRBD1 | once | TRBV6-5
CASSVDEQYF | TGTGCCAGCAGCGTAGACGAGCAGTACTTC | 10 | TRBJ2-7 | NA | NA | TRBV9
CASSSLPRIQETQYF | TGTGCCAGCAGTTCACTACCTAGGATCCAAGAGACCCAGTACTTC | 15 | TRBJ2-5 | NA | NA | TRBV27
CASSLQRPITSNTEAFF | TGTGCCAGCAGCTTACAGCGCCCAATCACTTCGAACACTGAAGCTTTCTTT | 17 | TRBJ1-1 | NA | NA | TRBV5-4
CASSPGGVPYEQYF | TGTGCCAGCAGCCCAGGGGGGGTTCCCTACGAGCAGTACTTC | 14 | TRBJ2-7 | NA | NA | TRBV5-4
CASSPNLAGKQETQYF | TGTGCCAGCTCACCGAACCTAGCGGGGAAACAAGAGACCCAGTACTTC | 16 | TRBJ2-5 | TRBD2 | NA | TRBV18
CSEDLGAEAFF | TGCAGTGAAGACTTGGGAGCTGAAGCTTTCTTT | 11 | TRBJ1-1 | NA | once | TRBV20-1
CASSIVGQGEGGYGYTF | TGTGCCAGTAGTATAGTCGGACAGGGGGAAGGCGGCTATGGCTACACCTTC | 17 | TRBJ1-2 | TRBD1 | NA | TRBV19
CASRGQSSYNSPLHF | TGTGCCAGCAGAGGGCAGAGCTCCTATAATTCACCCCTCCACTTT | 15 | TRBJ1-6 | NA | NA | TRBV6-6
CASSLRPRSQSSGSYNEQFF | TGCGCCAGCAGCCTCCGGCCGAGGTCCCAGAGTTCTGGCTCCTACAATGAGCAGTTCTTC | 20 | TRBJ2-1 | NA | once | TRBV5-1
CASSMDSPNYEQYF | TGCGCCAGCAGCATGGACAGTCCTAACTACGAGCAGTACTTC | 14 | TRBJ2-7 | NA | NA | TRBV5-1
CASSVAGTENEKLFF | TGCGCCAGCAGCGTCGCCGGGACAGAAAATGAAAAACTGTTTTTT | 15 | TRBJ1-4 | TRBD1 | NA | TRBV5-1
CASSLWMSLRGRQETQYF | TGTGCCAGCAGCTTATGGATGTCCCTTCGGGGTAGACAGGAGACCCAGTACTTC | 18 | TRBJ2-5 | NA | NA | TRBV7-9
CASSGQDNSEKLFF | TGTGCCAGCAGTGGCCAGGACAACAGTGAAAAACTGTTTTTT | 14 | TRBJ1-4 | NA | NA | TRBV2
CASSLATDEQFF | TGTGCCAGCAGCTTAGCAACTGATGAGCAGTTCTTC | 12 | TRBJ2-1 | NA | few | TRBV11-3
CASSYGATEAFF | TGCGCCAGCAGCTACGGGGCCACTGAAGCTTTCTTT | 12 | TRBJ1-1 | NA | NA | TRBV5-1
CASSLTPGDYNEQFF | TGTGCCAGCAGCTTAACCCCGGGGGATTACAATGAGCAGTTCTTC | 15 | TRBJ2-1 | NA | NA | TRBV7-3
CASSLTSGAPIAKNIQYF | TGTGCCAGCAGCTTGACTAGCGGGGCTCCAATAGCCAAAAACATTCAGTACTTC | 18 | TRBJ2-4 | TRBD2 | once | TRBV5-6
CASSDRHFEQPQHF | TGTGCCAGCAGTGACAGACACTTTGAACAGCCCCAGCATTTT | 14 | TRBJ1-5 | NA | NA | TRBV2